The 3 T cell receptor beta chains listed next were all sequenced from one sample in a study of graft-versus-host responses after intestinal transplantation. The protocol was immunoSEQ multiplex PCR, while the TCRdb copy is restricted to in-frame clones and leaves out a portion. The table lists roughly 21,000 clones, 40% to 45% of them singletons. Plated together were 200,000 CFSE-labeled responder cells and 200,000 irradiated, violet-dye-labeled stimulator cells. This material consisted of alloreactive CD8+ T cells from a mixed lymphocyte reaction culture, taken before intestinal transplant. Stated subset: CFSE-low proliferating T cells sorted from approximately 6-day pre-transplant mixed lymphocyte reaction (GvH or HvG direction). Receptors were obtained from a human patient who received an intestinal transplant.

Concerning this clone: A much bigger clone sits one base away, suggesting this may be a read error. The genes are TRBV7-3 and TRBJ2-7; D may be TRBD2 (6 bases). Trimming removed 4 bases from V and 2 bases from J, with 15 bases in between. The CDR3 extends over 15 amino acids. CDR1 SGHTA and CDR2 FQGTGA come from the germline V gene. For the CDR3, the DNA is TGTGCCAGCAGCTCCACGGGGAGGCAGCCCTACGAGCAGTACTTC. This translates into CASSSTGRQPYEQYF.

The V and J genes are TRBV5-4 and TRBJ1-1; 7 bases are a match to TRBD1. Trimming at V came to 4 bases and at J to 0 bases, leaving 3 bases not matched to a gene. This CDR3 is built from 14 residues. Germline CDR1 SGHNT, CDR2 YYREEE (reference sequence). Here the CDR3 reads CASSVGQMNTEAFF. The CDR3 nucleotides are TGTGCCAGCAGCGTGGGACAGATGAACACTGAAGCTTTCTTT.

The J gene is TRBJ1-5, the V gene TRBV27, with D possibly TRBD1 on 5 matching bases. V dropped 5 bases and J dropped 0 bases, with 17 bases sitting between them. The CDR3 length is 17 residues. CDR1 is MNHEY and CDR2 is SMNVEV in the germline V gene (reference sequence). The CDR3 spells CASSPHQQVYSNQPQHF. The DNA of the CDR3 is TGTGCCAGCAGTCCCCATCAACAGGTTTATAGCAATCAGCCCCAGCATTTT.